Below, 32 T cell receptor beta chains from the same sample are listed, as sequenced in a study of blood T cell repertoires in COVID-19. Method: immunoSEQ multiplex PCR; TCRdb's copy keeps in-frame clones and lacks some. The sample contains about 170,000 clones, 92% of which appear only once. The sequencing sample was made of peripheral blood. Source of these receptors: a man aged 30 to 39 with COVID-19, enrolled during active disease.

Here the CDR3 reads CASSIAWSQISNQPQHF. CDR3 coding DNA: TGTGCCAGTAGTATAGCATGGTCGCAGATTAGCAATCAGCCCCAGCATTTT. The rearrangement links TRBV19 to TRBJ1-5; the D is unclear. The germline V gene has CDR1 LNHDA and CDR2 SQIVND (reference sequence). V lost 1 base to trimming and J lost 0 bases, with 13 bases between them. The CDR3 extends over 17 amino acids.

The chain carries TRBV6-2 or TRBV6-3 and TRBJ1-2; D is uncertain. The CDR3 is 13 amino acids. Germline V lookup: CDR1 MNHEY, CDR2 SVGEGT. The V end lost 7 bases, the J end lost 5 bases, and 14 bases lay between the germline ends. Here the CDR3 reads CASTPQVPYGYTF. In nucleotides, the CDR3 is TGTGCCAGCACCCCCCAGGTACCATATGGCTACACCTTC.

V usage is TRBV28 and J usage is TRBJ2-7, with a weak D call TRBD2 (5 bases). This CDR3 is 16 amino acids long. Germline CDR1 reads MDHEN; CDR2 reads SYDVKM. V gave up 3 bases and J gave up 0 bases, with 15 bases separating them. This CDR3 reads CASSFFVERFSYEQYF. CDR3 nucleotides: TGTGCCAGCAGTTTTTTCGTCGAGCGGTTCTCCTACGAGCAGTACTTC. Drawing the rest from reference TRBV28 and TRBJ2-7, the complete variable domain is DVKVTQSSRYLVKRTGEKVFLECVQDMDHENMFWYRQDPGLGLRLIYFSYDVKMKEKGDIPEGYSVSREKKERFSLILESASTNQTSMYLCASSFFVERFSYEQYFGPGTRLTVT.

For the CDR3, the DNA is TGTGCCAGCAGCTTAGAGGGGGATCAGCCCCAGCATTTT. Its translation is CASSLEGDQPQHF. The J gene is TRBJ1-5, the V gene TRBV7-9; tentatively, D is TRBD1 (6 bases). Between the trimmed V and J ends, which lost 1 base and 5 bases, there was a span of 6 bases. This CDR3 has 13 residues. CDR1 is SEHNR, CDR2 FQNEAQ, per germline (reference sequence).

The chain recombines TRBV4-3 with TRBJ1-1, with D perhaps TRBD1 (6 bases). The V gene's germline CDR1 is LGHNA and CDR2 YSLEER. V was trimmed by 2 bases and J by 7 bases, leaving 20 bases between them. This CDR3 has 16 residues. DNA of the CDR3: TGCGCCAGCAGCCAAAACGTACGACAGGCCCGGAGTGAAGCTTTCTTT. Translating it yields CASSQNVRQARSEAFF.

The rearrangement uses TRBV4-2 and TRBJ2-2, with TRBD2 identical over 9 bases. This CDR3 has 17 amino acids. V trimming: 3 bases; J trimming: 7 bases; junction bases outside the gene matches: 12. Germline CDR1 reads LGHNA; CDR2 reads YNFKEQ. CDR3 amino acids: CASSQARGGARGGELFF. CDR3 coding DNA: TGTGCCAGCAGCCAGGCGCGCGGGGGGGCGCGGGGCGGGGAGCTGTTTTTT.

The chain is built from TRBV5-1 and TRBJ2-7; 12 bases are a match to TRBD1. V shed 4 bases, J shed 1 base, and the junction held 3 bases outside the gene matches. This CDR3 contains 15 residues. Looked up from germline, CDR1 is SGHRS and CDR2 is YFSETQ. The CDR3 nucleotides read TGCGCCAGCAGCCCGGGACAGGGGGCATCCTACGAGCAGTACTTC. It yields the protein CASSPGQGASYEQYF.

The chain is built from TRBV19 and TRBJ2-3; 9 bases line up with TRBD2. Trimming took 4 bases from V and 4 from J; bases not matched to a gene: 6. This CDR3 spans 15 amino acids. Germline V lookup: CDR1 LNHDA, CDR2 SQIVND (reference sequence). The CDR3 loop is CASSKASGNPDTQYF. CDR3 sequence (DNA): TGTGCCAGTAGTAAGGCTAGCGGGAATCCAGATACGCAGTATTTT.

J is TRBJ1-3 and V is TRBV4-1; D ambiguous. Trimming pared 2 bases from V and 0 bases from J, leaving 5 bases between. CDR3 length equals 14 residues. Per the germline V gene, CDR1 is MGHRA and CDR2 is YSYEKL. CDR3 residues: CASSQTVSGNTIYF. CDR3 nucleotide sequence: TGCGCCAGCAGCCAAACAGTCTCTGGAAACACCATATATTTT.

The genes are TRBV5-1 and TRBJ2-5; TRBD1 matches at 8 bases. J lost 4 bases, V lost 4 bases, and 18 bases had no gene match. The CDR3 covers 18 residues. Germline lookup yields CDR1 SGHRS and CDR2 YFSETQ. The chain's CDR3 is CASSPRGQGIIGPETQYF. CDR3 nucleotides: TGCGCCAGCAGCCCCCGAGGACAGGGTATTATCGGTCCAGAGACCCAGTACTTC. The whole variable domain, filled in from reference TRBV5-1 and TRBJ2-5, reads KAGVTQTPRYLIKTRGQQVTLSCSPISGHRSVSWYQQTPGQGLQFLFEYFSETQRNKGNFPGRFSGRQFSNSRSEMNVSTLELGDSALYLCASSPRGQGIIGPETQYFGPGTRLLVL.

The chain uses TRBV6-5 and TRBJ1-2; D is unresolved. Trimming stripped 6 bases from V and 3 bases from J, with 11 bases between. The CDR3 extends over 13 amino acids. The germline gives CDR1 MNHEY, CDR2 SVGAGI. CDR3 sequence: CASRTGVYYGYTF. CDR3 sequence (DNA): TGTGCCAGCAGGACCGGGGTTTACTATGGCTACACCTTC.

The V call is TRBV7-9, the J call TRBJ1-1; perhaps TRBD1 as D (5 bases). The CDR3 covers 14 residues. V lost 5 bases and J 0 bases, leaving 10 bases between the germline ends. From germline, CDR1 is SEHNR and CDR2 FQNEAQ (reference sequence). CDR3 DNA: TGTGCCAGCAGCACAACAGGTGTGAACACTGAAGCTTTCTTT. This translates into CASSTTGVNTEAFF.

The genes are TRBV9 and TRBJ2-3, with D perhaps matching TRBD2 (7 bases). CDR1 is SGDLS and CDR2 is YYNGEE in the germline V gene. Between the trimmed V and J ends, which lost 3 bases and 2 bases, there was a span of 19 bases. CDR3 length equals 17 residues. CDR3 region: CASSATFIAGATDTQYF. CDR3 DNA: TGTGCCAGCAGCGCCACATTTATTGCGGGGGCCACAGATACGCAGTATTTT.

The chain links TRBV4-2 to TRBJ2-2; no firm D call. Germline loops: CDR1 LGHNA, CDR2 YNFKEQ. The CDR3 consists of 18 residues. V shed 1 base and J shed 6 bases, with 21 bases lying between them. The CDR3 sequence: CASSQALPLYSSAGELFF. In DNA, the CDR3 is TGTGCCAGCAGCCAAGCCCTTCCGCTGTATTCTTCGGCCGGGGAGCTGTTTTTT.

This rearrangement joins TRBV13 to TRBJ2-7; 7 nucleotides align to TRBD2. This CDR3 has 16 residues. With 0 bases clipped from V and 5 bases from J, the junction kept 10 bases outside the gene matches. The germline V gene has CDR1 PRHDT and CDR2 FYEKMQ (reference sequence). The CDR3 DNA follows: TGTGCCAGCAGCTTAGGGGGACTACCAATATCCCACGAGCAGTACTTC. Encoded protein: CASSLGGLPISHEQYF.

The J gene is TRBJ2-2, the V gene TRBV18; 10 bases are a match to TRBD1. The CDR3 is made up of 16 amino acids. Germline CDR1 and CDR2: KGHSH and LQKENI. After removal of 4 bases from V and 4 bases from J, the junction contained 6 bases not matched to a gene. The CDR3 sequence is CASSRQGATSTGELFF. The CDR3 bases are TGTGCCAGCTCACGACAGGGGGCGACCAGCACCGGGGAGCTGTTTTTT.

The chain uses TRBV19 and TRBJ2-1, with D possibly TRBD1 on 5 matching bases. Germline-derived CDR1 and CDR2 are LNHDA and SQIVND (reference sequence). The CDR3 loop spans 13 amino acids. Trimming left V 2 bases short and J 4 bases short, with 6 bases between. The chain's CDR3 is CASSIQGYNEQFF. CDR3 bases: TGTGCCAGTAGTATACAGGGTTACAATGAGCAGTTCTTC.

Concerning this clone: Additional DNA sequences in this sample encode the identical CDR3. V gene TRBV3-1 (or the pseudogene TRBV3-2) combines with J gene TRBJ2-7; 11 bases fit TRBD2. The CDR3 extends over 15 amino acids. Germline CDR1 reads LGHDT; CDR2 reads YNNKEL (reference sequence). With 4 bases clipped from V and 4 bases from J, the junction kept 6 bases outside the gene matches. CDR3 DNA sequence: TGTGCCAGCAGCCCAACTAGCGGGAGAAGGTACGAGCAGTACTTC. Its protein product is CASSPTSGRRYEQYF.

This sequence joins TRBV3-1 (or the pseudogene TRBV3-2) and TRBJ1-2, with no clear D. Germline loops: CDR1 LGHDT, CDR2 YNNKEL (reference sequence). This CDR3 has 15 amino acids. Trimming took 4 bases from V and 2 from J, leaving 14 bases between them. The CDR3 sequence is CASSLTHGGNYGYTF. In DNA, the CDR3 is TGTGCCAGCAGCCTTACCCACGGAGGGAACTATGGCTACACCTTC.

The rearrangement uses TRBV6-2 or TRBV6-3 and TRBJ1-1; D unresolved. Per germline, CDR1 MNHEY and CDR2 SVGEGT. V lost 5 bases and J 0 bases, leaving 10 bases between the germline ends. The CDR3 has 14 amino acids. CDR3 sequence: CASSRSSVNTEAFF. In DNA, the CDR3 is TGTGCCAGCAGTCGTTCCTCAGTGAACACTGAAGCTTTCTTT.

CDR3 DNA sequence: TGCGCCAGCAGCTACAGGGGTGGGGGTGGTACTGAAGCTTTCTTT. Translation: CASSYRGGGGTEAFF. The V call is TRBV5-1, the J call TRBJ1-1; 7 nucleotides align to TRBD1. Trimming took 3 bases from V and 5 from J; bases not matched to a gene: 10. The germline CDR1 and CDR2 sequences are SGHRS and YFSETQ. The CDR3 is 15 residues long.

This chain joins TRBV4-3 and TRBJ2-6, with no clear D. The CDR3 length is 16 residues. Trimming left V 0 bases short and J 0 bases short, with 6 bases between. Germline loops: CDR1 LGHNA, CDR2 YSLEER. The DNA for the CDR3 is TGCGCCAGCAGCCAAGACCGCTACTCTGGGGCCAACGTCCTGACTTTC. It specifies CASSQDRYSGANVLTF.

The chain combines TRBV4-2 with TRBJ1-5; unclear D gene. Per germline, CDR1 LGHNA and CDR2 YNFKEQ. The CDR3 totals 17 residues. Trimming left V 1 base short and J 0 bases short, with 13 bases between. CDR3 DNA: TGTGCCAGCAGCCAAGCCGAGGAGGGTAATAGCAATCAGCCCCAGCATTTT. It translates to CASSQAEEGNSNQPQHF.

Here the CDR3 DNA reads TGTGCCAGTAACATATTACGGGGGATGAACACTGAAGCTTTCTTT. Protein: CASNILRGMNTEAFF. The chain joins TRBV28 to TRBJ1-1, with D possibly matching TRBD1 (5 bases). From germline, CDR1 is MDHEN and CDR2 SYDVKM. V was trimmed by 9 bases and J by 0 bases, leaving 17 bases between them. CDR3 size: 15 residues.

CDR3 amino acids: CASSPGTELSTDTQYF. The CDR3, as DNA: TGTGCCAGCTCACCCGGGACAGAACTTAGCACAGATACGCAGTATTTT. This chain uses TRBV18 with TRBJ2-3; 7 bases match TRBD1. The trim removed 3 bases at V and 0 bases at J, leaving 6 bases unmatched. The CDR3 runs 16 residues. CDR1 and CDR2 from the germline V gene are KGHSH and LQKENI.

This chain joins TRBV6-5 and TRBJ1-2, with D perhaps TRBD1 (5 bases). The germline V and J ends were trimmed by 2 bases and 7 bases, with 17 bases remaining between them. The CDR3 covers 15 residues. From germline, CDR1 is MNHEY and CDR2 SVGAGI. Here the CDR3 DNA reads TGTGCCAGCAGTTACAGTGGACACAGGAAGGGTGGCTACACCTTC. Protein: CASSYSGHRKGGYTF.

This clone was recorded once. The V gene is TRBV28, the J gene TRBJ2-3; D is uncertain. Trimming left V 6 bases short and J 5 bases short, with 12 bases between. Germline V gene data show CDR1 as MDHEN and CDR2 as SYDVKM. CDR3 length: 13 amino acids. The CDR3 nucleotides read TGTGCCAGCAGCTCCATTTCCGGAGATACGCAGTATTTT. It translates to CASSSISGDTQYF.

The CDR3 loop reads CASSQGASRTGDSNQPQHF. CDR3 nucleotides: TGCGCCAGCAGCCAGGGAGCCTCGCGGACAGGGGATAGCAATCAGCCCCAGCATTTT. The rearrangement links TRBV4-1 to TRBJ1-5, with 9 bases aligning to TRBD1. J was trimmed by 0 bases and V by 3 bases; bases with no gene match: 12. The germline CDR1 and CDR2 sequences are MGHRA and YSYEKL. This CDR3 spans 19 amino acids.

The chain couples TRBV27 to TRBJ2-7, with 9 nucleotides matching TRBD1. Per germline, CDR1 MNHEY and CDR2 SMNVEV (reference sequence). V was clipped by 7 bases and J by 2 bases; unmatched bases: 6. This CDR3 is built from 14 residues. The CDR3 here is CASNHRGRPYEQYF. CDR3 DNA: TGTGCCAGCAATCACAGGGGGCGCCCCTACGAGCAGTACTTC.

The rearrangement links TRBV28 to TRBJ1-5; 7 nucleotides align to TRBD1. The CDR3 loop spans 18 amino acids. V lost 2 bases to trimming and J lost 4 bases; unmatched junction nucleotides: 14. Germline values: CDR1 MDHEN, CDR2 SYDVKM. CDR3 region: CASSLPPGRQGPNQPQHF. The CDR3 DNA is TGTGCCAGCAGTTTACCACCCGGGAGACAGGGCCCTAATCAGCCCCAGCATTTT.

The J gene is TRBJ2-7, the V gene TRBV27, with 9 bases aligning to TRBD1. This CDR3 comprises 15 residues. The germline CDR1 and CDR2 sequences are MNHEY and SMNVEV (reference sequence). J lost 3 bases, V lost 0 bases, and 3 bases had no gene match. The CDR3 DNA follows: TGTGCCAGCAGTTTATCAGGGACAGGGATCTACGAGCAGTACTTC. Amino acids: CASSLSGTGIYEQYF.

The chain's CDR3 is CAIHGSGLSNTEAFF. CDR3 coding DNA: TGTGCCATCCACGGAAGCGGCCTGTCGAACACTGAAGCTTTCTTT. This chain uses TRBV10-3 with TRBJ1-1; no firm D call. Trimming took 8 bases from V and 1 from J, leaving 17 bases between them. This CDR3 has 15 residues. The germline V gene has CDR1 ENHRY and CDR2 SYGVKD.